These 14 T cell receptor beta chains came from one sample sequenced in a study of Graves' ophthalmopathy and Graves' hyperthyroidism. The sequenced template was RNA, covering the TCR beta CDR3 region. Investigators did first-round RT-PCR with HTBI primers, then second-round multiplex PCR. TCRdb used MiXCR to reprocess the multiplex PCR reads, holding one entry per CDR3 protein. The data show 350,000 or so distinct CDR3 sequences, about a sixth seen once. The sample was peripheral blood. The source is an adult man with Graves' ophthalmopathy.

In its sample, this clonotype was seen many times. This chain links TRBV28 with TRBJ1-6, with a possible D match to TRBD1 (5 bases). Germline V gene sequence: CDR1 MDHEN, CDR2 SYDVKM. Trimming took 4 bases from V and 13 from J, leaving 23 bases between them. CDR3 size: 16 residues. The CDR3 bases are TGTGCCAGCAGTTCACCAGGGAGTTTGCGAGCCGGCCCCCTCCACTTT. As protein: CASSSPGSLRAGPLHF.

This clonotype was counted ten times or more. The V gene is TRBV5-6, the J gene TRBJ2-5; D uncertain. Deletions cut 2 bases from V and 0 bases from J, with 8 bases between. The CDR3 has 14 amino acids. The germline gives CDR1 SGHDT, CDR2 YYEEEE. In DNA, the CDR3 is TGTGCCAGCAGCTTTGGAAGGAACCAAGAGACCCAGTACTTC. It specifies CASSFGRNQETQYF.

This clonotype was seen ten or more times. J is TRBJ1-5 and V is TRBV6-1; D ambiguous. The CDR3 has 13 amino acids. V lost 6 bases to trimming and J lost 0 bases, with 6 bases between them. Germline loops: CDR1 MNHNS, CDR2 SASEGT. CDR3 nucleotide sequence: TGTGCCAGCAGGGACGGTAGCAATCAGCCCCAGCATTTT. The encoded protein is CASRDGSNQPQHF.

J is TRBJ1-1 and V is TRBV18, with 7 bases fitting TRBD1. The CDR3 sequence is 13 residues long. After removal of 2 bases from V and 4 bases from J, the junction contained 1 base not matched to a gene. CDR1 and CDR2 (germline): KGHSH, LQKENI. CDR3 nucleotides: TGTGCCAGCTCACCAAGGGGGCCCACTGAAGCTTTCTTT. Amino acid sequence: CASSPRGPTEAFF.

V and J are TRBV28 and TRBJ2-5; 7 positions match TRBD2. After removal of 4 bases from V and 0 bases from J, the junction contained 5 bases not matched to a gene. Per germline, CDR1 MDHEN and CDR2 SYDVKM. The length of the CDR3 is 15 residues. Here the CDR3 reads CASSSGGGHQETQYF. As DNA, the CDR3 is TGTGCCAGCAGTTCTGGGGGGGGACACCAAGAGACCCAGTACTTC.

This clonotype was found many times. The chain has TRBV20-1 and TRBJ1-5; maybe TRBD1 (6 bases). CDR1 and CDR2 from the germline V gene are DFQATT and SNEGSKA (reference sequence). CDR3 length: 13 residues. V lost 7 bases and J lost 4, with 14 bases in between. CDR3 DNA: TGCAGTGTCACACAGGGATTGAATCAGCCCCAGCATTTT. Its protein is CSVTQGLNQPQHF.

This clonotype was seen at least ten times. The chain couples TRBV12-3 or TRBV12-4 to TRBJ2-7; 10 nucleotides agree with TRBD1. The CDR3 length is 15 residues. The junction had 7 bases not matched to a gene; V was cut back by 5 bases and J by 3 bases. As DNA, the CDR3 is TGTGCCAGCAGTCAGGGCCGGGACAGGGGCTACGAGCAGTACTTC. Translation gives CASSQGRDRGYEQYF.

The V call is TRBV6-2 or TRBV6-3, the J call TRBJ2-2, with 14 bases aligning to TRBD2. V trimming: 4 bases; J trimming: 4 bases; junction bases outside the gene matches: 14. The CDR3 sequence is 20 residues long. Germline loops: CDR1 MNHEY, CDR2 SVGEGT. Here the CDR3 reads CASSSSGLAGGIQRTGELFF. The CDR3 DNA sequence: TGTGCCAGCAGTTCCTCAGGACTAGCGGGAGGTATCCAACGCACCGGGGAGCTGTTTTTT.

This clonotype was picked up many times. The chain has TRBV12-3 or TRBV12-4 and TRBJ1-1, with 7 bases that match TRBD1. The CDR3 extends over 14 amino acids. The J segment lost 2 bases and the V segment lost 5 bases, leaving 5 bases of the junction unmatched. In DNA form, the CDR3 reads TGTGCCAGCAGTCTCCGGGACAGTAACACTGAAGCTTTCTTT. Protein sequence: CASSLRDSNTEAFF.

This clonotype was observed many times. The V gene is TRBV6-6, the J gene TRBJ1-1; tentative D call: TRBD1 (6 bases). Trimming removed 6 bases at V and 6 bases at J, with 14 bases between. Germline-derived CDR1 and CDR2 are MNHNY and SVGAGI (reference sequence). CDR3 length equals 13 residues. CDR3 loop: CASRITGSAEAFF. For the CDR3, the DNA is TGTGCCAGCAGGATTACAGGGTCCGCTGAAGCTTTCTTT.

This clonotype came up many times. This chain joins TRBV11-2 and TRBJ1-2, with D possibly matching TRBD1 (5 bases). The CDR3 length is 14 residues. Germline CDR1 and CDR2: SGHAT and FQNNGV. V lost 1 base to trimming and J lost 2 bases, with 8 bases between them. The CDR3 protein is CASSLARENYGYTF. In DNA form, the CDR3 reads TGTGCCAGCAGCTTAGCCAGGGAGAACTATGGCTACACCTTC.

This clonotype showed up many times. This chain joins TRBV6-1 and TRBJ2-2; D gene ambiguous. V lost 3 bases and J 1 base, leaving 12 bases between the germline ends. The CDR3 is made up of 16 amino acids. Germline lookup yields CDR1 MNHNS and CDR2 SASEGT. The CDR3 spells CASSDPVGWNTGELFF. The CDR3 nucleotides read TGTGCCAGCAGTGATCCCGTGGGGTGGAACACCGGGGAGCTGTTTTTT.

This clonotype came up many times. The chain is built from TRBV6-1 and TRBJ1-2; D gene unclear. Germline lookup yields CDR1 MNHNS and CDR2 SASEGT. This CDR3 is 15 amino acids long. Trimming stripped 1 base from V and 2 bases from J, with 11 bases between. The CDR3 loop reads CASSEEAGFNYGYTF. Here the CDR3 DNA reads TGTGCCAGCAGTGAAGAGGCCGGGTTCAACTATGGCTACACCTTC.

This chain joins TRBV5-4 and TRBJ2-2; 8 bases map to TRBD2. Germline V gives CDR1 SGHNT, CDR2 YYREEE (reference sequence). The length of the CDR3 is 18 residues. V trimming: 0 bases; J trimming: 4 bases; junction bases outside the gene matches: 11. The CDR3 sequence: CASSLGYGRGGPTGELFF. Written as DNA, the CDR3 is TGTGCCAGCAGCTTGGGGTACGGACGGGGGGGCCCCACCGGGGAGCTGTTTTTT.